Each of the 10 T cell receptor beta chains below was sequenced from the same sample in a study of human T cells and chemical hapten exposure. MiXCR was run by TCRdb on the RACE reads, yielding one entry per CDR3 protein. Found here are 35,000 to 50,000 distinct CDR3 sequences, about 4.5% of them singletons; the top ten hold approximately 1.6%. Time point here: healthy volunteer bleed at 2 weeks. Total RNA was extracted from unfractionated whole blood. The source material was whole blood. These receptors came from a female donor in good health. Some clones in this sample may be carry-over from other donors' samples.

This clonotype was counted ten times or more. The rearrangement links TRBV19 to TRBJ2-7; 8 bases map to TRBD2. CDR1 and CDR2 from the germline V gene are LNHDA and SQIVND (reference sequence). The CDR3 covers 13 residues. V lost 7 bases and J lost 0; bases outside the gene matches: 2. In DNA, the CDR3 is TGTGCCAGTAATGCGGGGGGCTCCTACGAGCAGTACTTC. Protein sequence: CASNAGGSYEQYF.

This clonotype has ten or more counts. V is TRBV27 and J is TRBJ1-3; D unresolved. V was pared by 0 bases and J by 0 bases, with 6 bases between. The CDR3 contains 15 residues. From germline, CDR1 is MNHEY and CDR2 SMNVEV (reference sequence). CDR3 loop: CASSLSSSSGNTIYF. Here the CDR3 DNA reads TGTGCCAGCAGTTTATCTTCCAGCTCTGGAAACACCATATATTTT.

This clonotype has ten or more counts. The chain has TRBV10-3 and TRBJ1-5, with 10 positions matching TRBD1. The CDR3 has 14 amino acids. Germline assignment: CDR1 ENHRY and CDR2 SYGVKD. V lost 6 bases, J lost 5 bases, and 4 bases stayed unmatched. CDR3 nucleotides: TGTGCCATCAGGGGACAGGGGATGGATCAGCCCCAGCATTTT. This translates into CAIRGQGMDQPQHF.

Many counts were recorded for this clonotype. The V call is TRBV6-5, the J call TRBJ1-2; 7 bases are shared with TRBD1. Trimming took 8 bases from V and 4 from J; bases not matched to a gene: 10. Germline V gene sequence: CDR1 MNHEY, CDR2 SVGAGI. The CDR3 runs to 14 residues. This CDR3 reads CASSTGGQTYGYTF. The CDR3 nucleotides read TGTGCCAGCTCCACTGGGGGACAGACCTATGGCTACACCTTC.

This clonotype showed up many times. The rearrangement uses TRBV29-1 and TRBJ1-1; D gene unclear. The V end was cut by 7 bases, the J end by 0 bases, with 12 bases between. Germline V lookup: CDR1 SQVTM, CDR2 ANQGSEA. This CDR3 contains 13 residues. CDR3 sequence (DNA): TGCAGCGGGAGTCGGCTGTTGAACACTGAAGCTTTCTTT. This encodes CSGSRLLNTEAFF.

This clonotype was recorded at least ten times. The chain is built from TRBV7-3 and TRBJ2-2; no clear D gene. CDR3 length equals 17 residues. Trimming removed 1 base at V and 2 bases at J, with 14 bases between. In germline, CDR1 is SGHTA, CDR2 FQGTGA. The CDR3 reads CASSLNRSSENTGELFF. CDR3 nucleotide sequence: TGTGCCAGCAGCTTAAATCGCTCCAGCGAAAACACCGGGGAGCTGTTTTTT.

This clonotype was picked up many times. The chain has TRBV7-2 and TRBJ2-7; D assignment may be TRBD1 or TRBD2 (5 bases each). V shed 6 bases and J shed 3 bases, with 12 bases lying between them. Germline CDR1 reads SGHTA; CDR2 reads FQGNSA. The CDR3 loop spans 13 amino acids. CDR3 coding DNA: TGTGCCAGCAGTCTTCGGGACCTCTACGAGCAGTACTTC. Translated, it gives CASSLRDLYEQYF.

This clonotype was detected ten times or more. The chain links TRBV28 to TRBJ1-1; D unresolved. There are 13 residues in the CDR3. CDR1 is MDHEN and CDR2 is SYDVKM in the germline V gene. Trimming took 6 bases from V and 10 from J, leaving 18 bases between them. The CDR3 nucleotides are TGTGCCAGCAGAGAAACAAACCCGGATGTAGCTTTCTTT. Translation gives CASRETNPDVAFF.

This clonotype was counted between two and nine times. The V call is TRBV28, the J call TRBJ1-2; 11 nucleotides align to TRBD1. CDR1 and CDR2 from the germline V gene are MDHEN and SYDVKM. This CDR3 spans 15 amino acids. Trimming removed 7 bases from V and 7 bases from J; junction bases left unmatched: 11. For the CDR3, the DNA is TGTGCCAGCATTTTTTCGGACAGGGGGCAGGGTGGCTACACCTTC. Its translation is CASIFSDRGQGGYTF.

This clonotype was recorded many times. The V and J genes are TRBV7-8 and TRBJ2-1; 13 positions match TRBD2. CDR3 size: 16 residues. The V segment lost 6 bases and the J segment 5 bases; nucleotides outside the gene matches: 7. Per the germline V gene, CDR1 is SGHVS and CDR2 is FQNEAQ. The CDR3 sequence is CASRKGLAGFNNEQFF. CDR3 nucleotide sequence: TGTGCCAGCAGAAAGGGACTAGCGGGATTCAACAATGAGCAGTTCTTC.